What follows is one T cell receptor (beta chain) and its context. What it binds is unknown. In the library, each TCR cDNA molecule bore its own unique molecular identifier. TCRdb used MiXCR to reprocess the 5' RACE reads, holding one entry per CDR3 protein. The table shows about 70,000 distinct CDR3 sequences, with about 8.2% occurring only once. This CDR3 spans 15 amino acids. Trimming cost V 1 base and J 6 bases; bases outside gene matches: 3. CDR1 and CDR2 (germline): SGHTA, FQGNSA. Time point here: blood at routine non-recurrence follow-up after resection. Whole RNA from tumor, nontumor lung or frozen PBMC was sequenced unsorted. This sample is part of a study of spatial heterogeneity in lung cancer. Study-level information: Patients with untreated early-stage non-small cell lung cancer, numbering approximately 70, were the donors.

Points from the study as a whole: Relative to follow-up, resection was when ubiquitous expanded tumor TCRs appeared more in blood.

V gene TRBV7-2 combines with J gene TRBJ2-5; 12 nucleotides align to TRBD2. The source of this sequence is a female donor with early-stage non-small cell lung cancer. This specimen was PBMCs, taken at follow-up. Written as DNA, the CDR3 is TGTGCCAGCAGCTTAGGGACTAGCGGGACGAAGACCCAGTACTTC. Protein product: CASSLGTSGTKTQYF.